This T cell receptor (beta chain) was retrieved from a study of cytotoxic CD8 clonotypes in ibrutinib-treated CLL (dated by TCRdb to the early 2020s). About the study as a whole: The cohort was composed of 11 relapsed/refractory and approximately 16 treatment-naive patients; IGHV unmutated status was identified in 17 patients. Of the 90 or so people in the trial, about 25 had longitudinal samples available. Responses were partial in roughly 24 patients and complete in 2; after median approximately 67 months follow-up, some 14 stayed in remission and around 12 progressed. On average, each sample had 255,043 productive templates and almost 95,000 productive rearrangements. Cryopreserved peripheral blood mononuclear cells were collected before treatment, at response, and at either disease progression or sustained remission. Samples at response were collected after a median of approximately twelve months of treatment, with a range of roughly 6 to 36 months. Patients were still on ibrutinib when every remission and progressive disease sample was collected.

V is pared back by 8 bases and J by 0 bases, with 8 bases lying between the germline termini. Reading the germline V gene (reference sequence) gives CDR1 LNHDA and CDR2 SQIVND. The CDR3 goes from the cysteine to the phenylalanine over 13 residues. Only the CDR3 portion is preserved as DNA: 39 bases, with reading frame beginning at the first base. For TCR beta library preparation, roughly 2 micrograms of genomic DNA were extracted from the cryopreserved PBMCs. High-throughput TCR beta sequencing was performed on longitudinal blood samples from CLL patients receiving ibrutinib monotherapy. The patients were enrolled in a single-center, open-label phase 2 trial of ibrutinib monotherapy. Overall study outcomes, separate from this receptor: Baseline clonality exceeded that of age-matched healthy donors and correlated strongly with circulating CD8+ T-cell counts. Sampling times were not matched between patients in sustained remission and patients whose disease was progressing, and lymph node repertoires were not examined. Clonality increased at ibrutinib response, stayed stable in sustained remission, and fell back toward baseline at progression. Public clonotypes were rare and either contracted or stayed stable during treatment, and the rise in clonality at ibrutinib response reflected the expansion of private clonotypes.

Worth noting for this clone: Its binding antigen is unknown. No base-level quality is on record; no much larger clone is a single base apart.

A MiSeq instrument was used for deep resolution sequencing, which targeted depths ranging from 1 in 1 million up to 1 in 200,000 T cells, with coverage averaging 10x for each clonotype. TCR beta libraries were generated with the immunoSEQ hsTCRB Kit. The source study handled its data this way. ImmunoSEQ Data Assistant and ImmunoSEQ Analyzer were used for data analysis, and V, D and J genes were assigned according to IMGT definitions. Clonality, with values ranging from 0 to 1, was calculated as one minus the normalized Shannon entropy of productive rearrangement frequencies. Public clonotype analysis was restricted to overrepresented clonotypes comprising at least 0.05% of each patient's repertoire. Some twelve age-matched healthy donor repertoires from immuneACCESS were used as controls for clonality. Drawn from immuneACCESS, this table holds only the in-frame rearrangements with V and J called that TCRdb kept. Clones are partly lost; checked studies trace under half to an unresolved V gene and leave the rest unexplained. V and J calls and clone size are as listed in that table; D and trimming were resolved from the DNA. The sample table contains around 330,000 clones; only one count was recorded for about 61% of them. The ten largest clones add up to roughly 6.8% of the sample.

The chain couples TRBV19 to TRBJ1-3, with TRBD1 tentatively as D gene (5 bases match). The starting material was PBMCs, obtained after 36 months of ibrutinib treatment. This clonotype was obtained from a human donor with chronic lymphocytic leukemia. The DNA is TGTGCCAGTCAGGGAGTCTCTGGAAACACCATATATTTT. Its protein is CASQGVSGNTIYF.